This T cell receptor beta chain emerged from a study of shared clonotypes between healthy human individuals. Looking at the study overall: A couple of women and three men aged 18 to 49 made up the donors. Each donor's CD8 memory used one plate, CD8 naive two, each CD4 subset three. Findings of the study overall: Specimens sampled were limited to blood, with tissue repertoires likely differing. Naive subsets usually exceeded memory subsets in estimated richness.

This CDR3 contains 15 residues. Germline CDR1 and CDR2: SEHNR and FQNEAQ (reference sequence). V was pared by 5 bases and J by 3 bases, with 8 bases of the junction left unmatched. Libraries were prepared by immunoSEQ multiplex PCR; TCRdb keeps only in-frame clonotypes and omits some of them. The repertoire holds more than 2 million clones, with over 85% as singletons. The naive CD8 population came from CD45RO-negative cells selected for CCR7, without terminally differentiated effector memory CD45RA+ cells. Points on this clone: Its antigen is still unknown.

Sequencing was done on a sample of naive CD8+ T cells from PBMCs. The chain has TRBV7-9 and TRBJ2-7; the match to TRBD2 covers 9 bases. The source of this sequence is a young man in good health. Some clones in this sample may be carry-over from other donors' samples. This CDR3 is CASSNPGTSSYEQYF. DNA for the CDR3: TGTGCCAGCAGCAACCCCGGGACTAGCAGCTACGAGCAGTACTTC.